Sequencing of this T cell receptor beta chain was carried out in a study of blood T cells in healthy people across ages. Alongside a J-beta primer mix, a sample-barcoded 5' primer served in a second PCR lasting roughly 6 to 11 cycles. TCRdb reanalysed the 5' RACE reads using MiXCR and keeps one entry per CDR3 protein. The sample contains over 1,300,000 distinct CDR3 sequences, approximately 59% of which appear only once. This clonotype was recorded a few times. This CDR3 has 13 amino acids. Per germline, CDR1 SGHAT and CDR2 FQNNGV. V was cut by 5 bases and J by 7 bases, with 12 bases left in between. The sequence was obtained from a man aged 18 to 30 in good health. This chain joins TRBV11-2 and TRBJ2-1, with D possibly TRBD1 on 5 matching bases. The sample taken for sequencing was blood. The DNA for the CDR3 is TGTGCCAGCAGCATCAGGGCTCTGAATGAGCAGTTCTTC. It is translated as CASSIRALNEQFF.